This TCR beta chain stems from a study of T cells in Graves' hyperthyroidism and ophthalmopathy. General study results and limits: Blood also carried most thyroid clonotypes expanded above 0.001. Separating ophthalmopathy from stable hyperthyroidism was achieved by a 13 V-J model.

Authors of the study amplified TCR beta CDR3 regions from RNA transcripts. The TCR CDR3 first-round RT-PCR relied on the HTBI primer set. TCRdb independently ran MiXCR on the multiplex PCR reads; one entry per CDR3 protein. This table holds under 800,000 distinct CDR3 sequences, approximately 15% found once. This clonotype was counted at least ten times. Its specificity is not known. The definition of stable Graves' hyperthyroidism was no ophthalmopathy progression within 18 months. Exclusions: uncontrolled infection, other autoimmune disease, pregnancy, lactation. CDR1 SNHLY and CDR2 FYNNEI come from the germline V gene. V dropped 9 bases and J dropped 6; count of bases not matched to a gene: 0. The CDR3 loop spans 13 amino acids.

J is TRBJ2-1 and V is TRBV2, with TRBD2 matching over 15 bases. The clonotype originates from a young woman with Graves' hyperthyroidism. The sequenced sample consisted of blood. The CDR3 DNA reads as TGTGCCAGGGGACTAGCGGGAGGCAATGAGCAGTTCTTC. Protein product: CARGLAGGNEQFF.